Listed here is a single T cell receptor (beta chain). Germline loops: CDR1 MDHEN, CDR2 SYDVKM. The CDR3 loop spans 13 amino acids. Trimming removed 7 bases from V and 6 bases from J, with 13 bases in between. The source of the sample is a study of cytotoxic CD8 clonotypes in ibrutinib-treated CLL. Method: immunoSEQ multiplex PCR; TCRdb's copy keeps in-frame clones and lacks some. The sample carries hundreds of thousands of clones, 60% to 75% recorded once. The V and J genes are TRBV28 and TRBJ1-5; D is unclear. The TCR originated in a human donor with chronic lymphocytic leukemia. Sequences were derived from PBMCs, sampled after 24 months of ibrutinib treatment. In nucleotides, the CDR3 is TGTGCCAGCACCAGGTTATTTGTTCAGCCCCAGCATTTT. It codes for CASTRLFVQPQHF.